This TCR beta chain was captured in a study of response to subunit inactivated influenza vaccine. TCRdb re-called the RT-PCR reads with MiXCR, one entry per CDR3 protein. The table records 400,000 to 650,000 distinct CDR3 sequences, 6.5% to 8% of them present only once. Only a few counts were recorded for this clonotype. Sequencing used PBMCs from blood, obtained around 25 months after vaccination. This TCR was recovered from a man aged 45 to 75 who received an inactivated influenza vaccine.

The CDR3 sequence: CASSSPQGSTGELFF. The DNA of the CDR3 is TGCGCCAGCAGCTCCCCACAGGGGAGCACCGGGGAGCTGTTTTTT. This chain connects TRBV5-1 to TRBJ2-2; TRBD1 matches at 7 bases. Germline trimming cut 3 bases from V and 4 bases from J; bases unmatched to any gene: 6. The CDR3 sequence is 15 residues long. Germline-derived CDR1 and CDR2 are SGHRS and YFSETQ.